The 10 T cell receptor beta chains given below trace back to one sample, sequenced in a study of cytotoxic CD8 clonotypes in ibrutinib-treated CLL. Some clones are missing from TCRdb's copy, which holds only in-frame ones; the method was immunoSEQ multiplex PCR. The table records some 19,000 clones, approximately 84% of them present only once. The specimen was PBMCs, collected before ibrutinib treatment. These receptors were collected from a human donor with chronic lymphocytic leukemia.

The chain joins TRBV6-6 to TRBJ2-3; maybe TRBD1 (5 bases). The V end was cut by 0 bases, the J end by 6 bases, with 13 bases between. Germline V gene lookup returns CDR1 MNHNY and CDR2 SVGAGI (reference sequence). This CDR3 is 15 amino acids long. Written as DNA, the CDR3 is TGTGCCAGCAGTTACTCGAAAAGGGGCTGGGATACGCAGTATTTT. Translation gives CASSYSKRGWDTQYF.

V is TRBV5-3 and J is TRBJ2-3; the D gene is possibly TRBD2 (6 bases). TRBV5-3 is given ORF status, its function remaining uncertain. The CDR3 length is 15 residues. The ends were cut back, 4 bases at V and 1 base at J, with 13 bases in the middle. The CDR3 region has the DNA TGTGCCAGAAGCGGGTATGGCGGGGGCACAGATACGCAGTATTTT. Its translation: CARSGYGGGTDTQYF.

This chain uses TRBV7-2 with TRBJ1-1; possible D gene TRBD1, 5 bases. Between the trimmed V and J ends, which lost 0 bases and 7 bases, there was a span of 9 bases. The germline V gene encodes CDR1 SGHTA and CDR2 FQGNSA. The CDR3 is 13 amino acids. The CDR3 is CASSLARGVEAFF. CDR3 nucleotide sequence: TGTGCCAGCAGCTTAGCCCGGGGGGTTGAAGCTTTCTTT.

V usage is TRBV19 and J usage is TRBJ1-4; D may be TRBD1 (6 bases). The germline CDR1 and CDR2 sequences are LNHDA and SQIVND (reference sequence). Trimming took off 6 bases at V and 0 bases at J, with 14 bases between the two ends. The CDR3 contains 16 residues. CDR3 nucleotides: TGTGCCAGTAGCGGACAGAGAACGGCAACTAATGAAAAACTGTTTTTT. This encodes CASSGQRTATNEKLFF.

V and J are TRBV28 and TRBJ1-5; 8 nucleotides align to TRBD1. The CDR3 is 16 residues long. In germline, CDR1 is MDHEN, CDR2 SYDVKM. With 5 bases clipped from V and 3 bases from J, the junction kept 9 bases outside the gene matches. This CDR3 reads CASSLQGQGLNQPQHF. CDR3 in DNA: TGTGCCAGCAGTCTCCAAGGACAGGGCCTCAATCAGCCCCAGCATTTT. Full variable domain (missing parts from reference TRBV28 and TRBJ1-5): DVKVTQSSRYLVKRTGEKVFLECVQDMDHENMFWYRQDPGLGLRLIYFSYDVKMKEKGDIPEGYSVSREKKERFSLILESASTNQTSMYLCASSLQGQGLNQPQHFGDGTRLSIL.

The chain links TRBV10-2 to TRBJ1-5; D call uncertain. This CDR3 has 14 residues. Per germline, CDR1 WSHSY and CDR2 SAAADI. Trimming removed 6 bases from V and 4 bases from J, with 13 bases in between. The CDR3, as DNA: TGCGCCAGCAGCAAGAGGGAGAGGAATCAGCCCCAGCATTTT. Protein: CASSKRERNQPQHF.

CDR3 loop: CASSQLIGLEQFF. In nucleotides, the CDR3 is TGTGCCAGCAGCCAATTAATTGGTTTGGAGCAGTTCTTC. The chain joins TRBV14 to TRBJ2-1, with no clear D. CDR1 is SGHDN, CDR2 FVKESK, per germline. The CDR3 totals 13 residues. V lost 2 bases, J lost 10 bases, and 12 bases lay in between.

V gene TRBV9 combines with J gene TRBJ2-3; TRBD2 aligns across 7 bases. The CDR3 is 15 residues long. Looked up from germline, CDR1 is SGDLS and CDR2 is YYNGEE. The V and J ends lost 0 bases and 5 bases, in that order; junction bases with no gene match: 6. The CDR3, as DNA: TGTGCCAGCAGCGTAGTGGCGGGGGAGGGAGATACGCAGTATTTT. Translating it yields CASSVVAGEGDTQYF.

V gene TRBV9 combines with J gene TRBJ2-3, with TRBD2 matching over 10 bases. CDR1 is SGDLS and CDR2 is YYNGEE in the germline V gene. The CDR3 sequence is 17 residues long. Losses at the gene ends were 2 bases for V and 1 base for J; bases not matched to a gene: 7. This CDR3 reads CASSVVAGGRGTDTQYF. Written as DNA, the CDR3 is TGTGCCAGCAGCGTGGTAGCGGGGGGCCGTGGCACAGATACGCAGTATTTT.

The V gene is TRBV19, the J gene TRBJ2-3; D is undetermined. The CDR3 has 13 amino acids. V was shortened by 3 bases and J by 3 bases, with 7 bases between the two germline ends. Germline-derived CDR1 and CDR2 are LNHDA and SQIVND (reference sequence). CDR3 region: CASSMIVTDTQYF. CDR3 nucleotide sequence: TGTGCCAGTAGTATGATTGTGACAGATACGCAGTATTTT.